This T cell receptor beta chain is from a study of blood T cell repertoires in COVID-19. Study processing details: Amplification of reference gene primers was used by the study to estimate nucleated cell counts. This table comes from immunoSEQ multiplex PCR, and its TCRdb copy is limited to in-frame clones, with some not included. V and J calls and clone size are those listed in that table; D and trimming were worked out from the DNA. In the table there are hundreds of thousands of clones, approximately 86% of which are singletons. This clone occurred once. Cohorts were based on clinical histories the participants reported. Within 2 weeks before study entry, exposed participants met a COVID-19 case. The germline V gene encodes CDR1 SNHLY and CDR2 FYNNEI. After removal of 5 bases from V and 3 bases from J, the junction contained 3 bases not matched to a gene. The CDR3 extends over 13 amino acids.

Sequences were obtained from PBMCs or T cells enriched from blood (not recorded which). The source of this sequence is a woman aged 25 to 45 who had been exposed to COVID-19. The chain has TRBV2 and TRBJ2-7; TRBD1 aligns across 8 bases. The CDR3 region has the DNA TGTGCCAGCAGTTTAGGACAGGGCTACGAGCAGTACTTC. It encodes CASSLGQGYEQYF.